The clone carrying this TCR beta chain was seen many times. Antigen unknown. The V end lost 2 bases, the J end lost 1 base, and 10 bases lay between the germline ends. The germline CDR1 and CDR2 sequences are SGHVS and FQNEAQ. This CDR3 comprises 15 residues. The sample belongs to a study of T cell repertoires in cytomegalovirus infection. TCRdb passed the reads through MiXCR, listing each CDR3 protein once. The data contain some 220,000 distinct CDR3 sequences, under 8.5% of them singletons. Whole-study results and caveats: Clonotype analysis showed dominance of the ex vivo response by HLA-C-restricted CMV-specific TCR beta clonotypes. Adding up the frequency of public TCR beta families identified people who carried CMV plus the relevant HLA.

This chain uses TRBV7-8 with TRBJ2-3; tentatively, D is TRBD2 (6 bases). The material sequenced was PBMCs. This TCR came from a human donor in good health (CMV status not recorded). Some clones in this sample may be carry-over from other donors' samples. The CDR3 coding sequence is TGTGCCAGCAGCTTACGGGAGTTCGGCACAGATACGCAGTATTTT. Residues: CASSLREFGTDTQYF.